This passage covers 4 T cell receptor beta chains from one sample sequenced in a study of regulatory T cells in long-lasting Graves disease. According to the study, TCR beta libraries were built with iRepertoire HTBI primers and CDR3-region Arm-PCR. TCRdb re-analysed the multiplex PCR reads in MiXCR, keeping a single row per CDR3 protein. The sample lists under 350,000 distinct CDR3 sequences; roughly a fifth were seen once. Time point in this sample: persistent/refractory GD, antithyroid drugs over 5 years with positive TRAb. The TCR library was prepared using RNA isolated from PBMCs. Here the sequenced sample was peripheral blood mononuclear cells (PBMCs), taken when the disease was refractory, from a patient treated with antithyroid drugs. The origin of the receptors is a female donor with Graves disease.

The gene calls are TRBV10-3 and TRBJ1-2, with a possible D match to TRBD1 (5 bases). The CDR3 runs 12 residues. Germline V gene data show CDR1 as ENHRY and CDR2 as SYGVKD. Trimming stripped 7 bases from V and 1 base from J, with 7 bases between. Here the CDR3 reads CAITGGNYGYTF. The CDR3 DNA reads TGTGCCATCACCGGGGGTAACTATGGCTACACCTTC.

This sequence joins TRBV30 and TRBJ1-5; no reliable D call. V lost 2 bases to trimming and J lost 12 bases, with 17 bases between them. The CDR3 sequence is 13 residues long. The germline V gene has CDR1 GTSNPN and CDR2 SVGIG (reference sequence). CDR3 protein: CAWSYGSGRLQHF. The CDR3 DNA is TGTGCCTGGAGTTACGGGTCGGGAAGGCTCCAGCATTTT.

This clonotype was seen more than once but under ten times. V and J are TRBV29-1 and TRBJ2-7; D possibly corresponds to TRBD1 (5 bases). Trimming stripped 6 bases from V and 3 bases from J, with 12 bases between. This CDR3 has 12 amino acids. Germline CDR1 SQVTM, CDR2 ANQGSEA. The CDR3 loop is CSVTGAHYEQYF. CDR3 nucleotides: TGCAGCGTCACTGGGGCCCACTACGAGCAGTACTTC.

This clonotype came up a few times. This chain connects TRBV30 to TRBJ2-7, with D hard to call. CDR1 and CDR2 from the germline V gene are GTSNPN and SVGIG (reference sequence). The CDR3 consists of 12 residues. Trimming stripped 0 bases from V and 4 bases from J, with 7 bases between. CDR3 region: CAWSVGSYEQYF. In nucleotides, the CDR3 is TGTGCCTGGAGTGTGGGAAGTTACGAGCAGTACTTC.